Sequencing of this TCR beta chain was carried out in a study of blood T cell repertoires in COVID-19. Measured with immunoSEQ multiplex PCR; TCRdb has only the in-frame clones, and not every one. There are roughly 360,000 clones in the sample; around 86% occur only once, and about 4.8% lies in the top ten. From germline, CDR1 is KGHSH and CDR2 LQKENI. This CDR3 has 19 amino acids. The V and J ends lost 5 bases and 7 bases, in that order; junction bases with no gene match: 24. Specimen: PBMCs or T cells enriched from blood (not recorded which). The chain combines TRBV18 with TRBJ1-2; the match to TRBD1 covers 8 bases. The TCR comes from a woman in her forties or fifties who had recovered from COVID-19. The CDR3 spells CASSLDRAYEVRSVSGYTF. CDR3 nucleotide sequence: TGTGCCAGCTCATTGGACAGGGCTTATGAGGTCAGGTCAGTATCTGGCTACACCTTC.